A selection of T cell receptor beta chains follows, all from one sample in a study of T cells after yellow fever vaccination. TCRdb re-derived calls from the 5' RACE reads in MiXCR, one entry per CDR3 protein. The sample has 250,000 to 400,000 distinct CDR3 sequences; roughly 4.3% are singletons. Sequenced here: PBMCs, sampled 5 days after the yellow fever booster vaccination. The receptors come from a man aged 18-30 years who received the YFV17D yellow fever vaccine. Both conserved end residues are part of each CDR3. The D gene is left open where the match is weak. Clone size is given as once, few, many, or a class for an expanded clone.

j_call	clone_size	d_call	v_call	cdr3_nt	cdr3_aa
TRBJ2-5	many	.	TRBV6-6	TGTGCCAGCGGCAGGGCTAAAGAGACCCAGTACTTC	CASGRAKETQYF
TRBJ2-3	many	.	TRBV20-1	TGCAGTGCTAGTGCTGGGGGCGGCACAGATACGCAGTATTTT	CSASAGGGTDTQYF
TRBJ1-1	many	.	TRBV7-9	TGTGCCAGCAGCTATCACTCACAAGTTGACATGAACACTGAAGCTTTCTTT	CASSYHSQVDMNTEAFF
TRBJ1-1	many	.	TRBV12-3/TRBV12-4	TGTGCCAGCAGCACATGGGAGGAGAACACTGAAGCTTTCTTT	CASSTWEENTEAFF
TRBJ2-5	many	.	TRBV6-6	TGTGCCAGCAGTTTCGGCACGGCCCGAGAGACCCAGTACTTC	CASSFGTARETQYF
TRBJ2-3	few	TRBD2	TRBV20-1	TGCAGTGCTAGACACACTAGCGGGGAACAGTATACGCAGTATTTT	CSARHTSGEQYTQYF
TRBJ2-1	many	TRBD2	TRBV11-2	TGTGCCAGCAGCTCGCAAAAAGCGGGGACGACCTACAATGAGCAGTTCTTC	CASSSQKAGTTYNEQFF
TRBJ1-1	many	.	TRBV5-1	TGCGCCAGCAGCTTGCAAGGTGTAGGCGACACTGAAGCTTTCTTT	CASSLQGVGDTEAFF
TRBJ2-1	few	.	TRBV18	TGTGCCAGCTCACCACCGGGACGGGACCCTTGGAGGCAGTTCTTC	CASSPPGRDPWRQFF
TRBJ2-7	many	TRBD1	TRBV10-2	TGCGCCAGCAGTGAGATACAGGGGGCTAACTACGAGCAGTACTTC	CASSEIQGANYEQYF